This TCR beta chain is drawn from a study of OX40 agonist ivuxolimab in advanced cancers. Overall study: Three patients got partial responses; one had hepatocellular carcinoma and two had cutaneous melanoma. Study-wide results and limits: The CD4+ and CD8+ T cells in the blood had expanded clonally by week 6 at 0.1 to 3.0 mg/kg.

On cycle 4 day 1 and cycle 7 day 1, as well as at baseline, blood was sampled. Some clones are missing from TCRdb's copy, which holds only in-frame ones; the method was immunoSEQ multiplex PCR. The data contain about 66,000 clones, about three quarters of them singletons. Germline V gives CDR1 ENHRY, CDR2 SYGVKD. The CDR3 runs to 14 residues. Trimming took off 6 bases at V and 0 bases at J, with 8 bases between the two ends. A remark on this clone: Its antigen remains unknown.

Material: CD4+ or CD8+ T cells sorted from blood, obtained in a trial of the OX40 agonist ivuxolimab. The source is an adult with an advanced solid tumor such as melanoma, head and neck, liver or kidney cancer. The gene calls are TRBV10-3 and TRBJ2-2; D is possibly TRBD1 (6 bases). The CDR3 region has the DNA TGTGCCATCAGAGGGACACCGAACACCGGGGAGCTGTTTTTT. It encodes CAIRGTPNTGELFF.